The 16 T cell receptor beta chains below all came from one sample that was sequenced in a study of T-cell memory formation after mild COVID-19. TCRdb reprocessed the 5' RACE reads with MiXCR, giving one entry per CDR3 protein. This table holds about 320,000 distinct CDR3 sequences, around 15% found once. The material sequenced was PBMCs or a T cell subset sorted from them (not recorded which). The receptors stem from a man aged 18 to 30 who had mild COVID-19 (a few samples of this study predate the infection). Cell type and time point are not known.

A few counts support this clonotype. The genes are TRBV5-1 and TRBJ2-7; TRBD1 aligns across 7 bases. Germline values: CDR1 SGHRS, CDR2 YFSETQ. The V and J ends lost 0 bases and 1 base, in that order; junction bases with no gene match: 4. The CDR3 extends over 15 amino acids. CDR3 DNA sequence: TGCGCCAGCAGCTTGGCCTCGACAGGGTCCTACGAGCAGTACTTC. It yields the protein CASSLASTGSYEQYF.

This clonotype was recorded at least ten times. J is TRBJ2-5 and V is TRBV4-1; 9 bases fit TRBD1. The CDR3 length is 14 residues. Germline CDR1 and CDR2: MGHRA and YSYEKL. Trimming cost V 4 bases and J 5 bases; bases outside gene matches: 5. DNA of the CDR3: TGCGCCAGCAGCCGGGACAGGGAGATGGAGACCCAGTACTTC. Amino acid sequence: CASSRDREMETQYF.

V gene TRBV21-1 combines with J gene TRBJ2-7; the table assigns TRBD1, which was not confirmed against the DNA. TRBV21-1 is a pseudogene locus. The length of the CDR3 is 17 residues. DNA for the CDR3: TGTGCCAGCAGCAATACTGGACGGGACGATAGCTCCTACGAGCAGTACGTC. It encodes CASSNTGRDDSSYEQYV.

The CDR3 bases are TGTGCCAGCAGCATATCAGCCAGACGGACCGGGGAGCTGTTTTTT. Its translation is CASSISARRTGELFF. This chain connects TRBV7-9 to TRBJ2-2; D gene uncertain. The V and J ends lost 5 bases and 5 bases respectively, with 15 bases between them. Germline V gene sequence: CDR1 SEHNR, CDR2 FQNEAQ (reference sequence). The CDR3 contains 15 residues.

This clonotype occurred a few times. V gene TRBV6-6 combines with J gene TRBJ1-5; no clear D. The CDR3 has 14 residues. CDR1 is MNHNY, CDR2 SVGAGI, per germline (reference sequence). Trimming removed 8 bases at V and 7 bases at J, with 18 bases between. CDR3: CASAWDIGIQPQHF. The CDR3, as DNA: TGTGCCAGCGCTTGGGATATTGGAATCCAGCCCCAGCATTTT.

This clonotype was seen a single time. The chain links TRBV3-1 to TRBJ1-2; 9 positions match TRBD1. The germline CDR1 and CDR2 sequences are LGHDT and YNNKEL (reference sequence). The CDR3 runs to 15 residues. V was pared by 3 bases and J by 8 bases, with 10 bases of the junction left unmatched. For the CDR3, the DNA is TGTGCCAGCAGCCATTCCACAGGGGGCGCATGGGGCTACACCTTC. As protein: CASSHSTGGAWGYTF. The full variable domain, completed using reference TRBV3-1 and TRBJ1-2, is DTAVSQTPKYLVTQMGNDKSIKCEQNLGHDTMYWYKQDSKKFLKIMFSYNNKELIINETVPNRFSPKSPDKAHLNLHINSLELGDSAVYFCASSHSTGGAWGYTFGSGTRLTVV.

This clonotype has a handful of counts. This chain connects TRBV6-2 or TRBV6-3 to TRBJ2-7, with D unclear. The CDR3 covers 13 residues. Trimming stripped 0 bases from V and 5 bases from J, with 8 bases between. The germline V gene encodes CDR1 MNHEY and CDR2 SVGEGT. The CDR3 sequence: CASSYSYIHEQYV. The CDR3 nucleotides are TGTGCCAGCAGTTACTCCTATATCCACGAGCAGTACGTC.

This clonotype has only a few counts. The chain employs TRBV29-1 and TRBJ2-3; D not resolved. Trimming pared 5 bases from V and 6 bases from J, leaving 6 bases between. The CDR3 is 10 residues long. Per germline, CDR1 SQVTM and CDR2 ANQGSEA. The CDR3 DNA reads TGCAGCGTTTTCCAGGATACGCAGTATTTT. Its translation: CSVFQDTQYF.

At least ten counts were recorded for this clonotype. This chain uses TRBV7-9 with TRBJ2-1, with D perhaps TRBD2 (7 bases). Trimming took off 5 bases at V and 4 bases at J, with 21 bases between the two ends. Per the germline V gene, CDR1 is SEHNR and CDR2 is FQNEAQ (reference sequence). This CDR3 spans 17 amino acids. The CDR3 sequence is CASSPNWGGPGYNEQFF. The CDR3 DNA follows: TGTGCCAGCAGCCCTAACTGGGGGGGCCCCGGGTACAATGAGCAGTTCTTC.

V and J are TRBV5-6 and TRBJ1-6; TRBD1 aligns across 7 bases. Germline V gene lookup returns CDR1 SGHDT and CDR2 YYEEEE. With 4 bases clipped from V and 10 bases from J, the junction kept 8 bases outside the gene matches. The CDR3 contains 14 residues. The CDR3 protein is CASSKTGIRSPLHF. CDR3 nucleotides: TGTGCCAGCAGCAAGACAGGGATAAGGTCACCCCTCCACTTT.

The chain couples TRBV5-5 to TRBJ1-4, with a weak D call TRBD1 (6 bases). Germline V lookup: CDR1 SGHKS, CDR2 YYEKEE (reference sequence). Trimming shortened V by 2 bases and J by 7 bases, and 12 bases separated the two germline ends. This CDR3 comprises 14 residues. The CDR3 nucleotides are TGTGCCAGCAGCTTTGAGGGGGTTGGTGAAAAACTGTTTTTT. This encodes CASSFEGVGEKLFF.

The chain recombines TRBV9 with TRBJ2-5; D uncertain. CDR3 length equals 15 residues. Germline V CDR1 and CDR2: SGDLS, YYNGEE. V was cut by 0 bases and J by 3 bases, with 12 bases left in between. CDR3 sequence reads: CASSVDFSPKETQYF. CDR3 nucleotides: TGTGCCAGCAGCGTAGACTTTAGTCCTAAAGAGACCCAGTACTTC.

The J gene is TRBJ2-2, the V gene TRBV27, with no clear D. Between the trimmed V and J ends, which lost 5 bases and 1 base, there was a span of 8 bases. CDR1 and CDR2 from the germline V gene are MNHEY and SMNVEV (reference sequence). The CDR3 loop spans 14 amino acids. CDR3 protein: CASSPRENTGELFF. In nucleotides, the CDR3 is TGTGCCAGCAGTCCCCGTGAGAACACCGGGGAGCTGTTTTTT.

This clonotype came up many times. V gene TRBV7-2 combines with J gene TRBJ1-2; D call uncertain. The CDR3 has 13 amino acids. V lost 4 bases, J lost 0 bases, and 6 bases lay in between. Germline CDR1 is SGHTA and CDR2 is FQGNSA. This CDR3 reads CASSSRSNYGYTF. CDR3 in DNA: TGTGCCAGCAGCTCCAGATCTAACTATGGCTACACCTTC.

The CDR3 region is CASSLSLHSGANVLTF. CDR3 in DNA: TGTGCCAGCAGCCTGTCCCTCCACTCTGGGGCCAACGTCCTGACTTTC. The J gene is TRBJ2-6, the V gene TRBV5-6; D remains unclear. Germline loops: CDR1 SGHDT, CDR2 YYEEEE. There are 16 residues in the CDR3. The V end lost 4 bases, the J end lost 0 bases, and 11 bases lay between the germline ends. Variable domain in full (rest from reference TRBV5-6 and TRBJ2-6): DAGVTQSPTHLIKTRGQQVTLRCSPKSGHDTVSWYQQALGQGPQFIFQYYEEEERQRGNFPDRFSGHQFPNYSSELNVNALLLGDSALYLCASSLSLHSGANVLTFGAGSRLTVL.

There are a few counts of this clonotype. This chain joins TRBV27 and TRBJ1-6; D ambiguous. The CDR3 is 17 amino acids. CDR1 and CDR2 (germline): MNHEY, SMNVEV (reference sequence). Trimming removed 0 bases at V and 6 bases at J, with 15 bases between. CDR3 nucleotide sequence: TGTGCCAGCAGTTTATCTCTACAGAGCACCCTTAATTCACCCCTCCACTTT. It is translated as CASSLSLQSTLNSPLHF.